A single sample gave rise to the 10 T cell receptor beta chains below, sequenced in a study of technical replicates of blood from a handful of donors. Using immunoSEQ multiplex PCR, the repertoire was profiled, and TCRdb retains in-frame clones only, with some absent. This sample has approximately 81,000 clones; about 96% occur once, and the top ten carry 0.2%. Material: T cells isolated from PBMCs. All receptors come from a human donor in good health.

Here the CDR3 DNA reads TGTGCCAGCAGCTTAGTCCAGGGGAAATCGTATGGCTACACCTTC. Translated: CASSLVQGKSYGYTF. The V and J genes are TRBV7-9 and TRBJ1-2, with D tentatively TRBD1 (6 bases). The CDR3 loop spans 15 amino acids. V was pared by 1 base and J by 5 bases, with 14 bases between. From germline, CDR1 is SEHNR and CDR2 FQNEAQ (reference sequence).

The V call is TRBV2, the J call TRBJ2-7; D is ambiguous. CDR1 SNHLY and CDR2 FYNNEI come from the germline V gene. The CDR3 consists of 11 residues. V was trimmed by 6 bases and J by 9 bases, leaving 12 bases between them. The DNA of the CDR3 is TGTGCCAGCAGGGAGCCCGGAACGCAGTACTTC. Translating it yields CASREPGTQYF.

The V call is TRBV19, the J call TRBJ1-6; 7 nucleotides line up with TRBD1. In germline, CDR1 is LNHDA, CDR2 SQIVND (reference sequence). The CDR3 contains 14 residues. V dropped 7 bases and J dropped 4; count of bases not matched to a gene: 4. Here the CDR3 reads CASNLGQYNSPLHF. CDR3 DNA sequence: TGTGCCAGTAACTTGGGACAGTATAATTCACCCCTCCACTTT.

The J gene is TRBJ2-7, the V gene TRBV11-2, with 14 bases fitting TRBD2. J lost 7 bases, V lost 5 bases, and 7 bases had no gene match. The germline V gene encodes CDR1 SGHAT and CDR2 FQNNGV. CDR3 size: 15 residues. CDR3 nucleotides: TGTGCCAGCAGCCGACTAGCGGGAGGGCTGGGGGAGCAGTACTTC. As protein: CASSRLAGGLGEQYF.

The chain uses TRBV6-1 and TRBJ2-2; tentatively, D is TRBD1 (6 bases). The CDR3 loop spans 14 amino acids. Trimming left V 6 bases short and J 6 bases short, with 14 bases between. The germline V gene has CDR1 MNHNS and CDR2 SASEGT. CDR3 nucleotides: TGTGCCAGCAGGACCTCAAGACAGGCCGGGGAGCTGTTTTTT. It yields the protein CASRTSRQAGELFF.

V and J are TRBV19 and TRBJ2-7; 7 bases map to TRBD1. Germline V lookup: CDR1 LNHDA, CDR2 SQIVND (reference sequence). Trimming took 5 bases from V and 1 from J; bases not matched to a gene: 5. The CDR3 loop spans 14 amino acids. The CDR3 nucleotides read TGTGCCAGTAGTGGGACAGCTAAGTCCTACGAGCAGTACTTC. The encoded protein is CASSGTAKSYEQYF.

This clone was counted once. The rearrangement links TRBV18 to TRBJ1-2; TRBD1 aligns across 8 bases. Germline V gene lookup returns CDR1 KGHSH and CDR2 LQKENI. Trimming cost V 5 bases and J 2 bases; bases outside gene matches: 7. This CDR3 spans 15 amino acids. The CDR3 loop is CASSARQGANYGYTF. The CDR3 nucleotides are TGTGCCAGCTCAGCCAGGCAGGGGGCAAACTATGGCTACACCTTC.

This clone was counted once. The chain links TRBV5-4 to TRBJ2-7; 7 nucleotides line up with TRBD1. Germline V gives CDR1 SGHNT, CDR2 YYREEE (reference sequence). The CDR3 consists of 12 residues. The trim removed 5 bases at V and 8 bases at J, leaving 7 bases unmatched. The CDR3 loop is CASSKPQGQQYF. CDR3 nucleotide sequence: TGTGCCAGCAGTAAACCACAGGGGCAGCAGTACTTC.

J is TRBJ2-5 and V is TRBV2, with 8 bases identical to TRBD1. Trimming at V came to 6 bases and at J to 3 bases, leaving 6 bases not matched to a gene. Germline CDR1 reads SNHLY; CDR2 reads FYNNEI. CDR3 length equals 14 residues. The CDR3 is CASRATGGEETQYF. The CDR3 bases are TGTGCCAGCAGGGCCACAGGGGGTGAAGAGACCCAGTACTTC.

The rearrangement uses TRBV10-3 and TRBJ1-1, with 11 bases matching TRBD1. Germline CDR1 reads ENHRY; CDR2 reads SYGVKD. This CDR3 is built from 14 residues. The junction had 5 bases not matched to a gene; V was cut back by 8 bases and J by 3 bases. The CDR3 nucleotides are TGTGCCATCTGGGACAGGGGGGTGGACACTGAAGCTTTCTTT. This encodes CAIWDRGVDTEAFF.